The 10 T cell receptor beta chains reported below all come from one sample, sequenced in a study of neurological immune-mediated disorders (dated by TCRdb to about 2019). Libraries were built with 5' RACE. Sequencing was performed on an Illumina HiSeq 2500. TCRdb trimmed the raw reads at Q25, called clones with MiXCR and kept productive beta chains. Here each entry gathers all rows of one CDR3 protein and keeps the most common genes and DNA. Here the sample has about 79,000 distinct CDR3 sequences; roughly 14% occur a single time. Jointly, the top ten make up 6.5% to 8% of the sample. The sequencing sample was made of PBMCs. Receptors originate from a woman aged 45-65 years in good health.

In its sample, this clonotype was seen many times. In DNA form, the CDR3 reads TGTGCCACGGGGGGACAGGGGTCCCTCTCTGGGGCCAACGTCCTGACTTTC. Its translation: CATGGQGSLSGANVLTF. The V gene is TRBV10-3, the J gene TRBJ2-6, with TRBD1 matching 10 bases. CDR1 is ENHRY and CDR2 is SYGVKD in the germline V gene. V lost 10 bases to trimming and J lost 0 bases; unmatched junction nucleotides: 9. The CDR3 totals 17 residues.

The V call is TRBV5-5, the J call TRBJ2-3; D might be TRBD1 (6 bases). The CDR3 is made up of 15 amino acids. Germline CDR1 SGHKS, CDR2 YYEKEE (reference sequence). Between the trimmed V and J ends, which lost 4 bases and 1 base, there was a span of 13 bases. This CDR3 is CASSIGTPRTDTQYF. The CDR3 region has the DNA TGTGCCAGCAGCATCGGGACACCCCGCACAGATACGCAGTATTTT.

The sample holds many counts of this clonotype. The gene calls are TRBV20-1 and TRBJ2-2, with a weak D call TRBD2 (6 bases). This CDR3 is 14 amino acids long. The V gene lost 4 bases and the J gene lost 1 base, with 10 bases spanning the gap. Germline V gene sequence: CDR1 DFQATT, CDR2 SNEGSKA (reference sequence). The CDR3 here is CSAMGLLNTGELFF. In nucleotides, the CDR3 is TGCAGTGCTATGGGACTCTTGAACACCGGGGAGCTGTTTTTT.

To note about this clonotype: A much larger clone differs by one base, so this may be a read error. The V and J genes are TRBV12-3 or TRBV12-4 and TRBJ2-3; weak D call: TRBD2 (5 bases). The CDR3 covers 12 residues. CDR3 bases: TGTGCCAGCACTAGCCACACATATACGCAGTATTTT. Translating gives CASTSHTYTQYF.

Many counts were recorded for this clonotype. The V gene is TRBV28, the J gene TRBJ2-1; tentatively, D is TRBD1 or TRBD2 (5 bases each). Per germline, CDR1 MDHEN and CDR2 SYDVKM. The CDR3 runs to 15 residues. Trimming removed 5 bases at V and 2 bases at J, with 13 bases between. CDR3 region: CASSAWGNTYNEQFF. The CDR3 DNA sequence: TGTGCCAGCAGTGCTTGGGGGAACACCTACAATGAGCAGTTCTTC.

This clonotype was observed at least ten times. The CDR3 spells CASSLSPSAADTQYF. CDR3 DNA sequence: TGTGCCAGCAGTTTATCCCCTTCGGCAGCAGATACGCAGTATTTT. The rearrangement joins TRBV28 to TRBJ2-3; D gene uncertain. The V and J ends lost 1 base and 4 bases respectively, with 12 bases between them. The CDR3 has 15 amino acids. Looked up from germline, CDR1 is MDHEN and CDR2 is SYDVKM.

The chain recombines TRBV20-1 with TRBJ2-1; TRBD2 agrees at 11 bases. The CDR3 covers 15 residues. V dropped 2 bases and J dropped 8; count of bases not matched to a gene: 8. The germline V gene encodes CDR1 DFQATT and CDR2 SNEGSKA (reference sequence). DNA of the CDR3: TGCAGTGCTAGATCCTTAGCGGGAGGGCCTTATGAGCAGTTCTTC. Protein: CSARSLAGGPYEQFF.

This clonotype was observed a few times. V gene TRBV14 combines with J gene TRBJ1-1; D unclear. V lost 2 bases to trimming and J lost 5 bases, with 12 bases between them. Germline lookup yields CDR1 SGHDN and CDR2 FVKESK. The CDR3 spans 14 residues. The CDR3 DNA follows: TGTGCCAGCAGCCAACAGGTCCCGGGGACTGAAGCTTTCTTT. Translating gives CASSQQVPGTEAFF.

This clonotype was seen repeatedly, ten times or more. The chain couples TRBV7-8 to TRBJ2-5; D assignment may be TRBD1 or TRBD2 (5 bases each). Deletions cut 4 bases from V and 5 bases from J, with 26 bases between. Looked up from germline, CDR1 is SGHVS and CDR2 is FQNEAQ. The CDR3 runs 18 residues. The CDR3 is CASSSTPPRGEGGETQYF. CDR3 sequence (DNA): TGTGCCAGCAGCTCCACCCCCCCCCGGGGCGAGGGTGGGGAGACCCAGTACTTC.

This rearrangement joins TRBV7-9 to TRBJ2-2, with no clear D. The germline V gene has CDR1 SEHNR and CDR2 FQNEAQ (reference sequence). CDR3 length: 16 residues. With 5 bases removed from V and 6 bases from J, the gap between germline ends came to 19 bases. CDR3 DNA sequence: TGTGCCAGCAGCCCAAAAGGTTTTAGTAGTCCCGGGGAGCTGTTTTTT. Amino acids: CASSPKGFSSPGELFF. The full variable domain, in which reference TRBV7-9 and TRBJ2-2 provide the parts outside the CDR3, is DTGVSQNPRHKITKRGQNVTFRCDPISEHNRLYWYRQTLGQGPEFLTYFQNEAQLEKSRLLSDRFSAERPKGSFSTLEIQRTEQGDSAMYLCASSPKGFSSPGELFFGEGSRLTVL.